The 3 T cell receptor beta chains in this list originate from one sample, sequenced in a study of T-cell memory formation after mild COVID-19. MiXCR was run by TCRdb on the 5' RACE reads, yielding one entry per CDR3 protein. The data show roughly 600,000 distinct CDR3 sequences, with over 15% seen just once and about 12% held by the top ten. The specimen sequenced was PBMCs or a T cell subset sorted from them (not recorded which). These receptors all come from an adult woman who had mild COVID-19 (a few samples of this study predate the infection). Cell type and time point are not known.

V is TRBV7-8 and J is TRBJ2-3; possible D gene TRBD2, 5 bases. Between the trimmed V and J ends, which lost 1 base and 5 bases, there was a span of 7 bases. Germline V CDR1 and CDR2: SGHVS, FQNEAQ. The CDR3 runs to 13 residues. Here the CDR3 DNA reads TGTGCCAGCAGCTTAGTCCGGGGAGATACGCAGTATTTT. As protein: CASSLVRGDTQYF.

The genes are TRBV4-3 and TRBJ2-1; D might be TRBD2 (5 bases). In germline, CDR1 is LGHNA, CDR2 YSLEER. The CDR3 length is 14 residues. Trimming shortened V by 3 bases and J by 5 bases, and 11 bases separated the two germline ends. The CDR3 sequence is CASSQGGRNNEQFF. In DNA form, the CDR3 reads TGCGCCAGCAGCCAGGGCGGGCGTAACAATGAGCAGTTCTTC.

This rearrangement joins TRBV7-9 to TRBJ2-1; a weak D match, TRBD2 (6 bases). The CDR3 is 16 residues long. Germline loops: CDR1 SEHNR, CDR2 FQNEAQ (reference sequence). V dropped 5 bases and J dropped 0 bases, with 14 bases sitting between them. CDR3 nucleotides: TGTGCCAGCAGCCCTAGGGACTCCTACTCCTACAATGAGCAGTTCTTC. It is translated as CASSPRDSYSYNEQFF.